These T cell receptor beta chains were read from a single sample in a study of T cell repertoires in cytomegalovirus infection. One entry per CDR3 protein results from TCRdb running MiXCR on the reads. The sample has some 150,000 distinct CDR3 sequences; 23% are singletons. Sequencing was carried out using PBMCs. These receptors originate from a human donor in good health (CMV status not recorded). Some clones in this sample may be carry-over from other donors' samples. Both conserved end residues are part of each CDR3. The order of the fields is J gene, clone size, V gene, D gene, CDR3 protein, CDR3 DNA. The D gene is left open where the match is weak. Size values are once, few and many counts, or a class for expanded clones, and some rows have none.

TRBJ2-7,many,TRBV7-2,TRBD1,CASSPRDRSYEQYF,TGTGCCAGCAGCCCGCGGGACAGGTCCTACGAGCAGTACTTC
TRBJ2-3,NA,TRBV6-1,NA,CASTSSGRPKGDTQYF,TGTGCCAGCACCTCCTCAGGCAGGCCCAAAGGGGATACGCAGTATTTT
TRBJ2-3,few,TRBV5-4,NA,CASSLASGLRDTDTQYF,TGTGCCAGCAGCTTGGCTTCAGGACTACGGGACACAGATACGCAGTATTTT
TRBJ1-1,NA,TRBV13,NA,CASSRDPNTEAFF,TGTGCCAGCAGCCGGGACCCGAACACTGAAGCTTTCTTT
TRBJ1-6,NA,TRBV25-1,NA,CASRGYTYNSPLHF,TGTGCCAGCAGAGGGTACACCTATAATTCACCCCTCCACTTT
TRBJ2-7,once,TRBV10-3,NA,CAISESGGNEQYF,TGTGCCATCAGTGAGTCGGGGGGAAACGAGCAGTACTTC
TRBJ2-7,few,TRBV5-1,NA,CASSSLGSSASSYEQYF,TGCGCCAGCAGCTCCCTAGGGTCTAGCGCAAGCTCCTACGAGCAGTACTTC
TRBJ2-7,NA,TRBV28,TRBD1,CASSSQGAENEQYF,TGTGCCAGCAGTTCACAGGGGGCCGAGAACGAGCAGTACTTC
TRBJ1-1,NA,TRBV20-1,NA,CSAPPGAYRTEAFF,TGCAGTGCCCCGCCCGGGGCGTATAGGACTGAAGCTTTCTTT
TRBJ1-3,many,TRBV2,NA,CASSEGRSSSGNTIYF,TGTGCCAGCAGTGAGGGTAGGAGCTCCTCTGGAAACACCATATATTTT
TRBJ2-3,few,TRBV10-3,TRBD2,CAISERLAGGSDTQYF,TGTGCCATCAGTGAGAGACTAGCGGGGGGTTCAGATACGCAGTATTTT
TRBJ2-3,NA,TRBV7-9,NA,CASSYSRGPTDTQYF,TGTGCCAGCAGCTATAGCAGGGGTCCCACAGATACGCAGTATTTT
TRBJ2-7,many,TRBV7-2,TRBD2,CASSFYGLAGGGEQYF,TGTGCCAGCAGCTTCTACGGACTAGCGGGAGGAGGAGAGCAGTACTTC
TRBJ2-1,NA,TRBV12-3/TRBV12-4,NA,CASSPEVISSNEQFF,TGTGCCAGCAGCCCCGAAGTGATAAGCAGCAATGAGCAGTTCTTC
TRBJ1-2,NA,TRBV14,NA,CASSQDSLNYGYTF,TGTGCCAGCAGCCAAGACTCCCTAAACTATGGCTACACCTTC
TRBJ1-1,NA,TRBV20-1,TRBD1,CSASRTGSPYTEAFF,TGCAGTGCTAGTCGGACAGGGTCCCCCTACACTGAAGCTTTCTTT
TRBJ1-4,NA,TRBV28,NA,CASSFRGGEKLFF,TGTGCCAGCAGTTTCAGAGGGGGGGAAAAACTGTTTTTT
TRBJ2-5,few,TRBV6-5,NA,CASRMTEMETQYF,TGTGCCAGCAGAATGACAGAGATGGAGACCCAGTACTTC
TRBJ2-2,NA,TRBV9,NA,CASSQTYRGGELFF,TGTGCCAGCAGCCAAACTTACCGGGGCGGGGAGCTGTTTTTT
TRBJ2-1,NA,TRBV29-1,TRBD2,CSVRGGRAPEQFF,TGCAGCGTTCGTGGCGGGAGGGCTCCTGAGCAGTTCTTC
TRBJ2-3,few,TRBV6-5,TRBD2,CASSYVHLAENTDTQYF,TGTGCCAGCAGTTACGTACATCTAGCGGAAAACACAGATACGCAGTATTTT
TRBJ2-7,NA,TRBV28,NA,CASSPGTAEQYF,TGTGCCAGCAGTCCAGGGACGGCGGAGCAGTACTTC
TRBJ1-2,NA,TRBV28,TRBD1,CASCRDRVPTNYGYTF,TGTGCCAGCTGCCGGGACAGGGTGCCAACTAACTATGGCTACACCTTC
TRBJ2-2,many,TRBV6-6,NA,CASKPPRSGELFF,TGTGCCAGCAAGCCCCCAAGGTCCGGGGAGCTGTTTTTT
TRBJ1-2,many,TRBV7-9,NA,CASSFNAPEGYTF,TGTGCCAGCAGTTTTAACGCCCCTGAGGGCTACACCTTC
TRBJ2-1,NA,TRBV30,NA,CAWRWEGASYNEQFF,TGTGCCTGGAGGTGGGAGGGGGCCTCCTACAATGAGCAGTTCTTC
TRBJ2-7,NA,TRBV4-1,NA,CASSQEEKNYEQYF,TGCGCCAGCAGCCAAGAGGAGAAGAACTACGAGCAGTACTTC
TRBJ2-3,NA,TRBV7-2,TRBD2,CASSPGLARGGTQYF,TGTGCCAGCAGCCCCGGACTAGCCCGAGGGGGTACGCAGTATTTT
TRBJ1-2,many,TRBV28,NA,CASSSDYGYTF,TGTGCCAGCAGTTCGGACTATGGCTACACCTTC
TRBJ1-1,few,TRBV15,NA,CATSRGVSDTEAFF,TGTGCCACCAGCAGAGGGGTGTCGGACACTGAAGCTTTCTTT
TRBJ1-2,few,TRBV20-1,NA,CSAPYPNHYGYTF,TGCAGTGCTCCCTACCCGAACCACTATGGCTACACCTTC
TRBJ1-2,NA,TRBV5-8,NA,CASSSGQRGYTF,TGTGCCAGCAGCTCCGGACAGCGGGGCTACACCTTC
TRBJ2-7,NA,TRBV5-6,TRBD1,CASSSFHRDRYSYEQYF,TGTGCCAGCAGCTCTTTTCACCGGGACAGGTACTCCTACGAGCAGTACTTC
TRBJ1-1,NA,TRBV9,NA,CASSVTSTAPEAFF,TGTGCCAGCAGCGTTACATCCACGGCCCCTGAAGCTTTCTTT
TRBJ2-5,NA,TRBV12-3/TRBV12-4,NA,CASSTGQKETQYF,TGTGCCAGCAGCACTGGACAGAAAGAGACCCAGTACTTC
TRBJ1-3,NA,TRBV6-1,NA,CASSESVDSGNTIYF,TGTGCCAGCAGTGAATCGGTGGACTCTGGAAACACCATATATTTT
TRBJ2-7,many,TRBV7-8,NA,CASSFGTVSSYEQYF,TGTGCCAGCAGCTTTGGGACCGTAAGCTCCTACGAGCAGTACTTC
TRBJ1-4,NA,TRBV14,TRBD1,CASSHPKGEGGQGDEKLFF,TGTGCCAGCAGCCACCCAAAGGGGGAAGGGGGACAGGGCGATGAAAAACTGTTTTTT
TRBJ2-3,few,TRBV5-4,TRBD2,CASRRGLAGGDTQYF,TGTGCCAGCAGACGGGGCCTAGCGGGAGGAGATACGCAGTATTTT
TRBJ1-1,few,TRBV18,NA,CASSPTFQGNTEAFF,TGTGCCAGCTCACCAACGTTCCAGGGGAACACTGAAGCTTTCTTT
TRBJ2-3,NA,TRBV14,NA,CASSLRTFSTDTQYF,TGTGCCAGCAGCCTTCGGACTTTTAGCACAGATACGCAGTATTTT
TRBJ2-7,few,TRBV6-6,NA,CASIEGRITYEQYF,TGTGCCAGCATCGAAGGACGGATTACCTACGAGCAGTACTTC
TRBJ2-1,many,TRBV7-2,TRBD2,CASSPLAGGGEQFF,TGTGCCAGCAGCCCCCTAGCGGGAGGGGGTGAGCAGTTCTTC
TRBJ1-4,NA,TRBV6-5,NA,CASKRRTGNEKLFF,TGTGCCAGCAAAAGGCGCACAGGAAATGAAAAACTGTTTTTT
TRBJ2-7,NA,TRBV5-7,NA,CASSRTRDSYEQYF,TGTGCCAGCAGCAGAACACGGGATTCCTACGAGCAGTACTTC
TRBJ2-1,NA,TRBV5-8,TRBD2,CASSFLLTSGGERFF,TGTGCCAGCAGCTTCCTACTGACTAGCGGAGGCGAACGGTTCTTC
TRBJ2-2,many,TRBV7-6,NA,CASSLDRVATGELFF,TGTGCCAGCAGCTTAGACAGGGTAGCCACCGGGGAGCTGTTTTTT
TRBJ2-7,few,TRBV28,TRBD1,CASSDRGTYEQYF,TGTGCCAGCAGCGACAGGGGGACCTACGAGCAGTACTTC
TRBJ2-1,NA,TRBV12-3/TRBV12-4,TRBD2,CASSFRFQRGHNEQFF,TGTGCCAGCAGTTTTAGATTCCAGCGGGGCCACAATGAGCAGTTCTTC
TRBJ1-5,NA,TRBV30,NA,CAWTGGANQPQHF,TGTGCCTGGACGGGGGGTGCGAATCAGCCCCAGCATTTT
TRBJ2-5,NA,TRBV20-1,NA,CSARGHGGETQYF,TGCAGTGCTAGGGGCCACGGGGGAGAGACCCAGTACTTC
TRBJ2-6,NA,TRBV12-3/TRBV12-4,NA,CASRVGANVLTF,TGTGCCAGCAGGGTTGGAGCCAACGTCCTGACTTTC